The rows below give T cell receptor beta chains drawn from one sample of a study of beta chain features in type 1 diabetes. Sequenced by immunoSEQ multiplex PCR; TCRdb stores in-frame clones only, minus some. In the table there are hundreds of thousands of clones, over 10% of which are singletons. The sequenced sample consisted of naive CD4+ T cells from blood. Every receptor here comes from a woman aged 18 to 35 with type 1 diabetes. CDR3s include the opening cysteine and the closing phenylalanine or tryptophan. Some rows have no size entry. The others give once, few or many, or a class for an expanded clone.

j_call: TRBJ1-1; clone_size: few; v_call: TRBV28; cdr3_aa: CASILRDREAFF
j_call: TRBJ2-1; clone_size: .; v_call: TRBV5-1; cdr3_aa: CASTGGGGGLSYNEQFF
j_call: TRBJ2-2; clone_size: .; v_call: TRBV7-9; cdr3_aa: CASSPLAGGNTGELFF
j_call: .; clone_size: few; v_call: TRBV29-1; cdr3_aa: CSVGFAGTSYEQYF
j_call: TRBJ2-3; clone_size: .; v_call: TRBV28; cdr3_aa: CASSLPDYADTQYF
j_call: TRBJ2-3; clone_size: .; v_call: TRBV5-1; cdr3_aa: CASSLGQGSTDTQYF
j_call: TRBJ2-2; clone_size: few; v_call: TRBV4-3; cdr3_aa: CASSLRPLAGGTGELFF
j_call: TRBJ1-1; clone_size: few; v_call: TRBV18; cdr3_aa: CASSPGLGDAFF
j_call: TRBJ2-5; clone_size: few; v_call: TRBV6-5; cdr3_aa: CASSYSRVAGLETQYF
j_call: TRBJ2-1; clone_size: .; v_call: TRBV15; cdr3_aa: CATSRGATSGSDEQFF
j_call: TRBJ1-1; clone_size: .; v_call: TRBV6-5; cdr3_aa: CASSYSGAGGNTEAFF
j_call: TRBJ1-4; clone_size: few; v_call: TRBV9; cdr3_aa: CASSPQTGELFF
j_call: TRBJ2-1; clone_size: .; v_call: TRBV11-3; cdr3_aa: CASSPRARNEQFF
j_call: TRBJ2-5; clone_size: few; v_call: TRBV29-1; cdr3_aa: CSVVRRTAQETQYF
j_call: TRBJ1-2; clone_size: .; v_call: TRBV6-5; cdr3_aa: CASRLGTTRLYGYTF
j_call: TRBJ1-1; clone_size: .; v_call: TRBV6-6; cdr3_aa: CASIHGTGQNTEAFF
j_call: TRBJ2-7; clone_size: .; v_call: TRBV5-4; cdr3_aa: CASSPGGGSTYEQYF
j_call: TRBJ2-7; clone_size: .; v_call: TRBV5-1; cdr3_aa: CASSLSLAGPYEQYF
j_call: TRBJ2-3; clone_size: .; v_call: TRBV4-2; cdr3_aa: CASSQDGGGRATDTQYF
j_call: TRBJ2-6; clone_size: few; v_call: TRBV7-3; cdr3_aa: CASSLTGGPGANVLTF
j_call: TRBJ2-6; clone_size: .; v_call: TRBV27; cdr3_aa: CASRPLRQGLGSGANVLTF
j_call: TRBJ2-7; clone_size: few; v_call: TRBV4-1; cdr3_aa: CASSQGVGQVFFEQYF
j_call: TRBJ1-1; clone_size: .; v_call: TRBV30; cdr3_aa: CAWRTSGGAFF
j_call: TRBJ2-7; clone_size: few; v_call: TRBV9; cdr3_aa: CASSVGTSGGDVSYEQYF
j_call: TRBJ2-2; clone_size: .; v_call: TRBV2; cdr3_aa: CASRTRSALNTGELFF
j_call: TRBJ2-5; clone_size: .; v_call: TRBV13; cdr3_aa: CASSPTGQEQQGTQYF
j_call: TRBJ2-7; clone_size: .; v_call: TRBV9; cdr3_aa: CASSPRQGSYEQYF
j_call: TRBJ1-5; clone_size: many; v_call: TRBV4-3; cdr3_aa: CASSQNTGELGRHF
j_call: TRBJ1-4; clone_size: few; v_call: TRBV19; cdr3_aa: CASSRSGGRINEKLFF
j_call: TRBJ2-1; clone_size: .; v_call: TRBV19; cdr3_aa: CASRLAGGLSSYNEQFF
j_call: TRBJ2-7; clone_size: .; v_call: TRBV27; cdr3_aa: CANPWEYWGSSGEQYF
j_call: TRBJ2-5; clone_size: few; v_call: TRBV7-2; cdr3_aa: CAGSGGAGETQYF
j_call: TRBJ2-7; clone_size: .; v_call: TRBV19; cdr3_aa: CASRDTGSEQYF
j_call: TRBJ1-4; clone_size: .; v_call: TRBV28; cdr3_aa: CASIGGGVNEKLFF
j_call: TRBJ2-7; clone_size: .; v_call: TRBV7-9; cdr3_aa: CASSLGRGQNEQYF
j_call: TRBJ1-1; clone_size: few; v_call: TRBV7-9; cdr3_aa: CASSPGQFLNTEAFF
j_call: TRBJ2-1; clone_size: .; v_call: TRBV20-1; cdr3_aa: CSADGSWQFF
j_call: TRBJ2-5; clone_size: .; v_call: TRBV2; cdr3_aa: CASTSGVAGFWETQYF
j_call: TRBJ2-7; clone_size: few; v_call: TRBV18; cdr3_aa: CASSEGGGHEYF
j_call: TRBJ1-1; clone_size: .; v_call: TRBV7-9; cdr3_aa: CASSLVGDSLLNTEAFF
j_call: TRBJ2-7; clone_size: few; v_call: TRBV4-2; cdr3_aa: CASSQVTELAYEQYF
j_call: TRBJ2-4; clone_size: .; v_call: TRBV11-2; cdr3_aa: CASSSEVSGSNIQYF
j_call: TRBJ2-7; clone_size: .; v_call: TRBV27; cdr3_aa: CASSAFRGGWSEQYF
j_call: TRBJ2-1; clone_size: few; v_call: TRBV9; cdr3_aa: CASSSLVSYNEQFF
j_call: TRBJ2-1; clone_size: few; v_call: TRBV5-4; cdr3_aa: CASTLDLSSYNEQFF
j_call: TRBJ2-5; clone_size: few; v_call: TRBV5-1; cdr3_aa: CATRLLEGAGETQYF